One sample yielded the 10 T cell receptor beta chains listed below, sequenced in a study of blood T cells in healthy people across ages. A J-beta primer mix and a sample-barcoded 5' primer were used in a second PCR of about 7 to 12 cycles. TCRdb reprocessed the 5' RACE reads via MiXCR and lists one record per CDR3 protein. This table has about 1.4 million distinct CDR3 sequences, 59% appearing once. What was sequenced was blood. The receptors were gathered from a man younger than 30 in good health.

This clonotype was picked up a small number of times. CDR3 sequence reads: CASKEGNYNSPLHF. The CDR3 region has the DNA TGTGCCAGCAAAGAAGGGAATTATAATTCACCCCTCCACTTT. The J gene is TRBJ1-6, the V gene TRBV27; D call uncertain. Germline V gives CDR1 MNHEY, CDR2 SMNVEV (reference sequence). This CDR3 is built from 14 residues. Trimming cost V 7 bases and J 4 bases, with 11 bases left between them.

The J gene is TRBJ2-3, the V gene TRBV6-6; weak D call: TRBD1 (5 bases). The germline CDR1 and CDR2 sequences are MNHNY and SVGAGI (reference sequence). The germline V and J ends were trimmed by 1 base and 3 bases, with 8 bases remaining between them. CDR3 length: 14 amino acids. The CDR3 loop reads CASSYWQGTDTQYF. The CDR3 region has the DNA TGTGCCAGCAGTTACTGGCAGGGTACAGATACGCAGTATTTT.

The chain carries TRBV4-3 and TRBJ2-2, with 8 nucleotides matching TRBD1. The V and J ends lost 3 bases and 1 base, in that order; junction bases with no gene match: 7. Germline V lookup: CDR1 LGHNA, CDR2 YSLEER. The CDR3 loop spans 17 amino acids. The CDR3, as DNA: TGCGCCAGCAGCCAGTCGGACAGGGCTATGAACACCGGGGAGCTGTTTTTT. Translation gives CASSQSDRAMNTGELFF.

This chain joins TRBV20-1 and TRBJ2-3; D is unresolved. The CDR3 sequence is 15 residues long. CDR1 is DFQATT and CDR2 is SNEGSKA in the germline V gene (reference sequence). Deletions cut 4 bases from V and 0 bases from J, with 14 bases between. As DNA, the CDR3 is TGCAGTGCTACACCTCCGCTACTTAGCACAGATACGCAGTATTTT. Translated: CSATPPLLSTDTQYF.

To note about this clonotype: Its ends do not fully match the called genes, so a read error is possible. This sequence joins TRBV19 and TRBJ2-1; D gene uncertain. The germline V gene has CDR1 LNHDA and CDR2 SQIVND (reference sequence). The CDR3 has 14 amino acids. DNA of the CDR3: TGTGCCAGCAGTATGGGTAAGATTTACAATGAGCAGTTCTTC. Translation gives CASSMGKIYNEQFF.

This clonotype was picked up a small number of times. The V call is TRBV4-1, the J call TRBJ1-2; TRBD1 matches at 11 bases. Germline CDR1 and CDR2: MGHRA and YSYEKL. J was trimmed by 8 bases and V by 3 bases; bases with no gene match: 11. This CDR3 has 16 residues. The CDR3 region has the DNA TGCGCCAGCAGCCACCTGGGACAGGGGGACTTCAACGGCTACACCTTC. This encodes CASSHLGQGDFNGYTF.

The gene calls are TRBV3-1 and TRBJ2-5; D is unresolved. The ends were cut back, 0 bases at V and 0 bases at J, with 17 bases in the middle. This CDR3 is 18 amino acids long. Germline assignment: CDR1 LGHDT and CDR2 YNNKEL (reference sequence). CDR3 protein: CASSQEGYTAAYQETQYF. CDR3 in DNA: TGTGCCAGCAGCCAAGAAGGTTATACGGCGGCGTACCAAGAGACCCAGTACTTC.

The CDR3 loop reads CASSLLQLGPTDTQYF. Here the CDR3 DNA reads TGTGCCAGCAGTTTATTGCAGCTCGGACCTACAGATACGCAGTATTTT. The chain carries TRBV28 and TRBJ2-3; D is ambiguous. CDR1 and CDR2 (germline): MDHEN, SYDVKM. This CDR3 has 16 amino acids. Trimming shortened V by 1 base and J by 3 bases, and 14 bases separated the two germline ends.

The genes are TRBV15 and TRBJ2-7, with 8 bases that match TRBD1. Germline V gene sequence: CDR1 LNHNV, CDR2 YYDKDF (reference sequence). The CDR3 has 15 amino acids. V shed 1 base and J 3 bases; nucleotides not matched to a gene: 5. Written as DNA, the CDR3 is TGTGCCACCAGCAGAGGGAGGGACAGGATCTACGAGCAGTACTTC. This sequence encodes CATSRGRDRIYEQYF. Supplemented by reference TRBV15 and TRBJ2-7, the full variable domain reads DAMVIQNPRYQVTQFGKPVTLSCSQTLNHNVMYWYQQKSSQAPKLLFHYYDKDFNNEADTPDNFQSRRPNTSFCFLDIRSPGLGDTAMYLCATSRGRDRIYEQYFGPGTRLTVT.

The table lists this clonotype with a count of one. The J gene is TRBJ1-2, the V gene TRBV5-1; TRBD1 matches 7 bases. The junction had 11 bases not matched to a gene; V was cut back by 3 bases and J by 6 bases. The germline CDR1 and CDR2 sequences are SGHRS and YFSETQ. This CDR3 contains 15 residues. CDR3 sequence: CASSSAGGSKDGYTF. For the CDR3, the DNA is TGCGCCAGCAGCTCGGCAGGGGGATCTAAGGATGGCTACACCTTC.